The 26 T cell receptor beta chains below all came from one sample that was sequenced in a study of PD-1 blockade in classical Hodgkin lymphoma. Time point given: cycle 4 day 1 (C4D1), after less than seven weeks of nivolumab. Patients all relapsed after autologous stem cell transplantation, and there was variation in brentuximab vedotin exposure. Clones were sequenced by immunoSEQ multiplex PCR, and TCRdb holds only the in-frame ones, with some missing. The repertoire includes tens of thousands of clones, 90% of them detected once, and about 2.9% sits in the top ten. The sequencing used peripheral blood mononuclear cells (PBMCs), collected before the fourth cycle of nivolumab. These receptors all come from a human donor with classical Hodgkin lymphoma.

The V gene is TRBV28, the J gene TRBJ1-6, with D perhaps matching TRBD1 (6 bases). Trimming removed 7 bases at V and 4 bases at J, with 17 bases between. This CDR3 comprises 16 residues. Looked up from germline, CDR1 is MDHEN and CDR2 is SYDVKM. In nucleotides, the CDR3 is TGTGCCAGCACCTGGAGGACAGCGACGTATAATTCACCCCTCCACTTT. Protein: CASTWRTATYNSPLHF.

The chain is built from TRBV6-6 and TRBJ2-1; D call uncertain. V was clipped by 9 bases and J by 3 bases, with 12 bases between them. Germline lookup yields CDR1 MNHNY and CDR2 SVGAGI (reference sequence). The CDR3 sequence is 13 residues long. The chain's CDR3 is CASSQQIYNEQFF. For the CDR3, the DNA is TGTGCCAGTTCACAGCAGATCTACAATGAGCAGTTCTTC.

The chain has TRBV4-2 and TRBJ1-2, with 9 bases aligning to TRBD1. J gave up 3 bases and V 0 bases, and 5 bases lay outside the gene matches. Germline V lookup: CDR1 LGHNA, CDR2 YNFKEQ. The CDR3 has 16 amino acids. For the CDR3, the DNA is TGTGCCAGCAGCCAAGATGGGGACAGGGCATACTATGGCTACACCTTC. Translated: CASSQDGDRAYYGYTF.

The V and J genes are TRBV11-3 and TRBJ2-2; D may be TRBD2 (6 bases). CDR3 length: 14 residues. The ends were cut back, 0 bases at V and 5 bases at J, with 7 bases in the middle. The germline gives CDR1 SGHNT, CDR2 YENEEA. CDR3 loop: CASSLDGGTGELFF. The CDR3 nucleotides are TGTGCCAGCAGCTTAGATGGGGGGACCGGGGAGCTGTTTTTT.

The chain couples TRBV5-1 to TRBJ2-3; 9 positions match TRBD2. This CDR3 is built from 16 residues. Germline CDR1 is SGHRS and CDR2 is YFSETQ. Losses at the gene ends were 3 bases for V and 2 bases for J; bases not matched to a gene: 7. CDR3 region: CASSSATSGYTDTQYF. CDR3 sequence (DNA): TGCGCCAGCAGCTCGGCGACTAGCGGATACACAGATACGCAGTATTTT.

The V call is TRBV6-5, the J call TRBJ1-1; TRBD1 is a possible D gene (6 bases). Germline V gene lookup returns CDR1 MNHEY and CDR2 SVGAGI. V dropped 1 base and J dropped 2 bases, with 8 bases sitting between them. The CDR3 has 14 amino acids. For the CDR3, the DNA is TGTGCCAGCAGTTACTTCAGGGGCAACACTGAAGCTTTCTTT. It translates to CASSYFRGNTEAFF.

The V gene is TRBV6-4, the J gene TRBJ1-2, with D possibly TRBD1 on 6 matching bases. Germline V gene lookup returns CDR1 MRHNA and CDR2 SNTAGT. The V gene lost 6 bases and the J gene lost 1 base, with 18 bases spanning the gap. The CDR3 sequence is 16 residues long. CDR3 in DNA: TGTGCCAGCAGAGCGACACAGGGACCGGTTAACTATGGCTACACCTTC. It yields the protein CASRATQGPVNYGYTF.

The V and J genes are TRBV5-8 and TRBJ1-1; TRBD1 agrees at 7 bases. The V segment lost 4 bases and the J segment 5 bases; nucleotides outside the gene matches: 17. The CDR3 covers 17 residues. Germline CDR1 and CDR2: SGHTS and YDEGEE. The CDR3 spells CASSPKKTTGVGTEAFF. The CDR3 nucleotides are TGTGCCAGCAGCCCAAAAAAGACCACAGGGGTTGGGACTGAAGCTTTCTTT.

V is TRBV4-3 and J is TRBJ1-1; 9 bases agree with TRBD1. After removal of 0 bases from V and 5 bases from J, the junction contained 7 bases not matched to a gene. The length of the CDR3 is 16 residues. Germline values: CDR1 LGHNA, CDR2 YSLEER. The CDR3, as DNA: TGCGCCAGCAGCCAAGATCTCCGACAGGGGGGTACTGAAGCTTTCTTT. This translates into CASSQDLRQGGTEAFF.

This chain joins TRBV5-1 and TRBJ1-4; D gene unclear. CDR1 and CDR2 (germline): SGHRS, YFSETQ. V lost 0 bases to trimming and J lost 0 bases, with 9 bases between them. The CDR3 runs 16 residues. The CDR3 region is CASSLGSQTTNEKLFF. In nucleotides, the CDR3 is TGCGCCAGCAGCTTGGGGTCCCAGACAACTAATGAAAAACTGTTTTTT.

This clone was detected only once. This sequence joins TRBV6-1 and TRBJ2-1, with 7 nucleotides matching TRBD1. The CDR3 has 15 amino acids. The ends lost 4 bases at V and 0 bases at J; junction bases unmatched: 3. From germline, CDR1 is MNHNS and CDR2 SASEGT. The CDR3 protein is CASSVDRASYNEQFF. The CDR3 DNA is TGTGCCAGCAGTGTCGACAGGGCCTCCTACAATGAGCAGTTCTTC.

The chain employs TRBV11-2 and TRBJ2-4; D is perhaps TRBD2 (6 bases). Trimming stripped 1 base from V and 6 bases from J, with 13 bases between. This CDR3 comprises 15 residues. Germline V lookup: CDR1 SGHAT, CDR2 FQNNGV. CDR3 protein: CASSLALLGGNIQYF. The CDR3 region has the DNA TGTGCCAGCAGCTTAGCGCTTCTGGGGGGAAACATTCAGTACTTC.

This clone was seen repeatedly, ten times or more. The chain links TRBV5-1 to TRBJ2-7, with D maybe TRBD1 (5 bases). V shed 3 bases and J shed 4 bases, with 8 bases lying between them. Looked up from germline, CDR1 is SGHRS and CDR2 is YFSETQ. This CDR3 is 12 amino acids long. CDR3 sequence reads: CASSSDTYEQYF. In DNA form, the CDR3 reads TGCGCCAGCAGCTCGGACACGTACGAGCAGTACTTC.

The chain joins TRBV19 to TRBJ2-1; 10 positions match TRBD1. The germline gives CDR1 LNHDA, CDR2 SQIVND (reference sequence). This CDR3 spans 16 amino acids. The V gene end was trimmed by 6 bases and the J gene end by 6 bases; junction bases not matched to a gene: 11. CDR3 nucleotides: TGTGCCAGTAGGGACACCGGGACAGGGGACGGCAATGAGCAGTTCTTC. As protein: CASRDTGTGDGNEQFF.

The rearrangement joins TRBV12-5 to TRBJ1-3; TRBD1 might be the D (5 bases). The ends were cut back, 2 bases at V and 9 bases at J, with 14 bases in the middle. In germline, CDR1 is LGHNT, CDR2 FRNRAP. This CDR3 has 14 residues. As DNA, the CDR3 is TGTGCTAGTGGTTTGACACGTGGGGGGAGCACCATATATTTT. Protein: CASGLTRGGSTIYF.

The chain recombines TRBV5-1 with TRBJ1-6, with TRBD1 matching over 7 bases. The germline gives CDR1 SGHRS, CDR2 YFSETQ. This CDR3 region has 15 residues. V shed 3 bases, J shed 4 bases, and the junction held 4 bases outside the gene matches. The CDR3, as DNA: TGCGCCAGCAGCTGGGAGACAGGGTATAATTCACCCCTCCACTTT. It yields the protein CASSWETGYNSPLHF.

For the CDR3, the DNA is TGTGCCAGCAGTTACTCGATCAGCAGGCAGTACAATGAGCAGTTCTTC. Amino acid sequence: CASSYSISRQYNEQFF. This chain joins TRBV6-6 and TRBJ2-1; D not certain. V dropped 0 bases and J dropped 4 bases, with 13 bases sitting between them. The CDR3 contains 16 residues. CDR1 is MNHNY and CDR2 is SVGAGI in the germline V gene (reference sequence).

J is TRBJ1-4 and V is TRBV2; no definite D call. Trimming removed 6 bases at V and 8 bases at J, with 19 bases between. CDR1 is SNHLY, CDR2 FYNNEI, per germline. There are 15 residues in the CDR3. The CDR3 region has the DNA TGTGCCAGCAGGTCAAGCCAGGCCGTCGAAGAAAAACTGTTTTTT. Its translation: CASRSSQAVEEKLFF.

The CDR3 loop reads CASSEIGQGNPPYEQYF. CDR3 bases: TGTGCCAGCAGTGAAATCGGCCAGGGAAATCCTCCCTACGAGCAGTACTTC. J is TRBJ2-7 and V is TRBV6-1, with D maybe TRBD1 (5 bases). With 2 bases removed from V and 2 bases from J, the gap between germline ends came to 19 bases. Germline V gives CDR1 MNHNS, CDR2 SASEGT. The CDR3 has 17 amino acids.

The chain combines TRBV27 with TRBJ2-7, with TRBD1 identical over 7 bases. Germline V gene data show CDR1 as MNHEY and CDR2 as SMNVEV (reference sequence). The CDR3 length is 14 residues. V shed 3 bases, J shed 2 bases, and the junction held 4 bases outside the gene matches. The CDR3 nucleotides are TGTGCCAGCAGTTTCTGGGACAGTACCTACGAGCAGTACTTC. Its translation: CASSFWDSTYEQYF.

This chain links TRBV6-5 with TRBJ1-1, with a weak D call TRBD1 (6 bases). The germline V gene has CDR1 MNHEY and CDR2 SVGAGI. The CDR3 spans 15 residues. Trimming took off 6 bases at V and 3 bases at J, with 17 bases between the two ends. Written as DNA, the CDR3 is TGTGCCAGCAGATACAGGGCCTCGATGTACACTGAAGCTTTCTTT. It encodes CASRYRASMYTEAFF.

The chain carries TRBV19 and TRBJ1-1; D not certain. The germline V gene has CDR1 LNHDA and CDR2 SQIVND (reference sequence). V was trimmed by 6 bases and J by 7 bases, leaving 12 bases between them. The CDR3 has 12 amino acids. CDR3 loop: CASREGTGEAFF. Written as DNA, the CDR3 is TGTGCCAGTAGAGAGGGAACCGGTGAAGCTTTCTTT.

The V gene is TRBV6-5, the J gene TRBJ2-5; unclear D gene. CDR3 length: 12 amino acids. The V gene's germline CDR1 is MNHEY and CDR2 SVGAGI. Deletions cut 5 bases from V and 3 bases from J, with 7 bases between. The DNA of the CDR3 is TGTGCCAGCAGTCTGGGGAAAGAGACCCAGTACTTC. This encodes CASSLGKETQYF.

The V call is TRBV30, the J call TRBJ1-3; D is perhaps TRBD1 (6 bases). This CDR3 comprises 15 residues. The ends were cut back, 3 bases at V and 5 bases at J, with 17 bases in the middle. The germline CDR1 and CDR2 sequences are GTSNPN and SVGIG (reference sequence). The CDR3 DNA reads TGTGCCTGGAGCCCTAGAGGGGGGCGCCGAAACACCATATATTTT. Encoded protein: CAWSPRGGRRNTIYF.

This chain uses TRBV5-1 with TRBJ2-7, with 8 bases fitting TRBD1. This CDR3 comprises 14 residues. Trimming cost V 4 bases and J 2 bases; bases outside gene matches: 5. Germline V gives CDR1 SGHRS, CDR2 YFSETQ. The CDR3 DNA follows: TGCGCCAGCAGCCTGGACAGGGCCACCTACGAGCAGTACTTC. Protein: CASSLDRATYEQYF.

The chain couples TRBV5-8 to TRBJ2-3; D ambiguous. Per germline, CDR1 SGHTS and CDR2 YDEGEE. The CDR3 has 15 residues. V lost 0 bases to trimming and J lost 2 bases, with 10 bases between them. CDR3: CASSLVRANTDTQYF. CDR3 in DNA: TGTGCCAGCAGCTTGGTTAGAGCTAACACAGATACGCAGTATTTT.